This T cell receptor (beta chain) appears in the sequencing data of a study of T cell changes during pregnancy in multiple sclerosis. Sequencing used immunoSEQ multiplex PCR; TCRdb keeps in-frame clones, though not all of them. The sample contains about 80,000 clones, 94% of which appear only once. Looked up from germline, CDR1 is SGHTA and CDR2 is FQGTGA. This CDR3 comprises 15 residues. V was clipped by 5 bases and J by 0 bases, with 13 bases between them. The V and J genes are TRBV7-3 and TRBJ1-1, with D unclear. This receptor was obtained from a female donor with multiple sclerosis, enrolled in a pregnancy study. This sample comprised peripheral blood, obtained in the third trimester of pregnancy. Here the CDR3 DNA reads TGTGCCAGCAGCCCTGGGGTGGGAGTGAACACTGAAGCTTTCTTT. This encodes CASSPGVGVNTEAFF.